These 7 T cell receptor beta chains share one sample of origin, sequenced in a study of identical twins. One entry per CDR3 protein results from TCRdb running MiXCR on the 5' RACE reads. The repertoire holds 1.5 million to 2 million distinct CDR3 sequences, with about 31% as singletons. Sequencing input: cord blood. The receptor source for this set is a newborn girl in good health.

This clonotype was picked up a small number of times. The chain uses TRBV5-1 and TRBJ1-5; D perhaps matches TRBD1 (6 bases). The CDR3 contains 16 residues. Trimming shortened V by 2 bases and J by 0 bases, and 12 bases separated the two germline ends. Germline V gives CDR1 SGHRS, CDR2 YFSETQ. CDR3 bases: TGCGCCAGCAGCTTAAGGGCAGGGGATAGCAATCAGCCCCAGCATTTT. Protein: CASSLRAGDSNQPQHF. Combining the CDR3 with reference TRBV5-1 and TRBJ1-5 gives the whole variable domain KAGVTQTPRYLIKTRGQQVTLSCSPISGHRSVSWYQQTPGQGLQFLFEYFSETQRNKGNFPGRFSGRQFSNSRSEMNVSTLELGDSALYLCASSLRAGDSNQPQHFGDGTRLSIL.

This clonotype was detected a few times. The chain has TRBV7-6 and TRBJ2-1; TRBD2 matches 10 bases. J was trimmed by 0 bases and V by 5 bases; bases with no gene match: 7. This CDR3 comprises 17 residues. Germline V lookup: CDR1 SGHVS, CDR2 FNYEAQ. CDR3 coding DNA: TGTGCCAGCAGCACTCAAAGCGGGGGGGTCTCCTACAATGAGCAGTTCTTC. Translating it yields CASSTQSGGVSYNEQFF. Combining the CDR3 with reference TRBV7-6 and TRBJ2-1 gives the whole variable domain GAGVSQSPRYKVTKRGQDVALRCDPISGHVSLYWYRQALGQGPEFLTYFNYEAQQDKSGLPNDRFSAERPEGSISTLTIQRTEQRDSAMYRCASSTQSGGVSYNEQFFGPGTRLTVL.

This clonotype was observed many times. The CDR3 loop is CSASSPLRWANVLTF. CDR3 nucleotides: TGCAGTGCTAGTAGTCCCCTCCGTTGGGCCAACGTCCTGACTTTC. This chain connects TRBV20-1 to TRBJ2-6; D gene ambiguous. The CDR3 totals 15 residues. CDR1 and CDR2 (germline): DFQATT, SNEGSKA (reference sequence). Trimming removed 3 bases at V and 5 bases at J, with 14 bases between.

This clonotype has a count of ten or more. The CDR3 spells CASSIDYNEQFF. The CDR3 region has the DNA TGTGCCAGCAGCATAGATTACAATGAGCAGTTCTTC. The chain employs TRBV7-2 and TRBJ2-1; D gene ambiguous. The V end lost 5 bases, the J end lost 4 bases, and 6 bases lay between the germline ends. The CDR3 contains 12 residues. CDR1 is SGHTA, CDR2 FQGNSA, per germline. The full variable domain, in which reference TRBV7-2 and TRBJ2-1 provide the parts outside the CDR3, is GAGVSQSPSNKVTEKGKDVELRCDPISGHTALYWYRQSLGQGLEFLIYFQGNSAPDKSGLPSDRFSAERTGGSVSTLTIQRTQQEDSAVYLCASSIDYNEQFFGPGTRLTVL.

V usage is TRBV6-5 and J usage is TRBJ2-5, with D possibly matching TRBD1 (5 bases). There are 19 residues in the CDR3. CDR1 is MNHEY, CDR2 SVGAGI, per germline. Trimming left V 0 bases short and J 4 bases short, with 24 bases between. The CDR3 bases are TGTGCCAGCAGTTACTCCGACGTAGGGGTGGCGATGGAGATAGAGACCCAGTACTTC. Residues: CASSYSDVGVAMEIETQYF.

As regards this clonotype: The junction departs from the called germline gene at one end, perhaps through a read error. The CDR3 loop reads CAIRQGVLSYEQCF. CDR3 bases: TGTGCCATCAGACAGGGGGTCCTCTCCTACGAGCAGTGCTTC. The V call is TRBV10-3, the J call TRBJ2-7; 8 bases fit TRBD1. This CDR3 region has 14 residues. CDR1 and CDR2 from the germline V gene are ENHRY and SYGVKD.

This clonotype was counted only a few times. This chain joins TRBV29-1 and TRBJ2-7; TRBD1 aligns across 10 bases. V dropped 7 bases and J dropped 0; count of bases not matched to a gene: 6. CDR1 and CDR2 (germline): SQVTM, ANQGSEA. The CDR3 sequence is 14 residues long. The CDR3: CSARTGGASYEQYF. The CDR3 nucleotides read TGCAGCGCTAGGACAGGGGGGGCCTCCTACGAGCAGTACTTC.